This TCR beta chain was sequenced in a study of OX40 agonist ivuxolimab in advanced cancers. Study-wide background: Three dose-escalation patients had partial responses: one with hepatocellular carcinoma and two with cutaneous melanoma.

Clones were read by immunoSEQ multiplex PCR, and TCRdb kept only the in-frame ones, dropping some. Of 60,000 to 100,000 clones detected, about 87% appear once; the ten largest clones hold approximately 0.5%. This clone appeared once. Its target is not known. Germline V gene lookup returns CDR1 SGHDN and CDR2 FVKESK. V lost 3 bases to trimming and J lost 4 bases, with 3 bases between them. This CDR3 has 11 residues. It was autoimmune disease history or systemic immunosuppression that excluded patients. Study-wide points: Expansion of clones was among the lowest in partial responders at 0.1-3.0 mg/kg.

This TCR was sampled from an adult with an advanced solid tumor such as melanoma, head and neck, liver or kidney cancer. The chain links TRBV14 to TRBJ2-5; D is unresolved. The sequences come from CD4+ or CD8+ T cells sorted from blood, collected in a trial of the OX40 agonist ivuxolimab. The CDR3 nucleotides are TGTGCCAGCAGCCACCGAGAGACCCAGTACTTC. It yields the protein CASSHRETQYF.